One and the same sample provided the 10 T cell receptor beta chains below, sequenced in a study of cytomegalovirus exposure and HLA in healthy donors. The PCR ran on 60 Vbeta and 13 Jbeta primers. The method was immunoSEQ multiplex PCR; TCRdb's version includes in-frame clones alone and lacks a portion of them. The data show about 120,000 clones, about three fifths seen once. Sequencing was carried out using PBMCs. Source of these receptors: a man aged 35 to 55 in good health and CMV-seropositive.

This chain links TRBV9 with TRBJ1-1, with D unclear. The length of the CDR3 is 13 residues. V shed 1 base and J shed 4 bases, with 8 bases lying between them. Germline lookup yields CDR1 SGDLS and CDR2 YYNGEE. The DNA of the CDR3 is TGTGCCAGCAGCGTACAGACGGGCACTGAAGCTTTCTTT. Amino acid sequence: CASSVQTGTEAFF.

The CDR3 region is CASSPLGTGNTGELFF. CDR3 nucleotide sequence: TGTGCCAGCTCACCATTGGGGACAGGGAACACCGGGGAGCTGTTTTTT. The chain employs TRBV18 and TRBJ2-2; the match to TRBD1 covers 8 bases. This CDR3 contains 16 residues. Trimming at V came to 2 bases and at J to 1 base, leaving 3 bases not matched to a gene. Germline loops: CDR1 KGHSH, CDR2 LQKENI.

V usage is TRBV6-6 and J usage is TRBJ1-5, with a tentative D call TRBD1 (6 bases). CDR1 is MNHNY, CDR2 SVGAGI, per germline (reference sequence). V was pared by 7 bases and J by 0 bases, with 13 bases between. CDR3 length equals 15 residues. CDR3: CASNKGEISNQPQHF. In nucleotides, the CDR3 is TGTGCCAGCAATAAGGGGGAGATTAGCAATCAGCCCCAGCATTTT.

This clone was counted only a few times. The genes are TRBV6-5 and TRBJ2-7; TRBD1 matches at 10 bases. This CDR3 has 15 amino acids. Germline CDR1 reads MNHEY; CDR2 reads SVGAGI. The V and J ends lost 4 bases and 4 bases, in that order; junction bases with no gene match: 7. The CDR3 coding sequence is TGTGCCAGCAGTTCCCCGGACAGGGGGGATTACGAGCAGTACTTC. Protein: CASSSPDRGDYEQYF.

The chain employs TRBV25-1 and TRBJ2-1, with 13 bases identical to TRBD2. CDR1 is MGHDK, CDR2 SYGVNS, per germline. The J segment lost 8 bases and the V segment lost 1 base, leaving 11 bases of the junction unmatched. The CDR3 loop spans 18 amino acids. Here the CDR3 reads CASSESLGTSGMNDEQFF. Here the CDR3 DNA reads TGTGCCAGCAGTGAATCTCTAGGGACTAGCGGGATGAACGATGAGCAGTTCTTC.

The chain links TRBV28 to TRBJ2-7; 7 bases fit TRBD2. Germline V CDR1 and CDR2: MDHEN, SYDVKM. V lost 4 bases and J lost 0; bases outside the gene matches: 9. This CDR3 is built from 16 residues. The CDR3 nucleotides read TGTGCCAGCAGTTCCGGTGAAGCGGGGCGCTCCTACGAGCAGTACTTC. Amino acids: CASSSGEAGRSYEQYF.

V is TRBV13 and J is TRBJ1-4; 9 positions match TRBD1. The CDR3 spans 14 residues. Germline assignment: CDR1 PRHDT and CDR2 FYEKMQ (reference sequence). After removal of 5 bases from V and 8 bases from J, the junction contained 6 bases not matched to a gene. As DNA, the CDR3 is TGTGCCAGCAGCCGGACAGGGGAGAACGAAAAACTGTTTTTT. Translation: CASSRTGENEKLFF.

The CDR3 sequence is CASRRRTATEAFF. The CDR3 DNA sequence: TGTGCCAGCAGACGGCGGACAGCCACTGAAGCTTTCTTT. This chain links TRBV7-8 with TRBJ1-1, with a weak D call TRBD1 (6 bases). The CDR3 totals 13 residues. Trimming pared 6 bases from V and 4 bases from J, leaving 12 bases between. In germline, CDR1 is SGHVS, CDR2 FQNEAQ.

The J gene is TRBJ1-1, the V gene TRBV7-9; D unclear. With 5 bases removed from V and 3 bases from J, the gap between germline ends came to 10 bases. CDR3 size: 13 residues. The V gene's germline CDR1 is SEHNR and CDR2 FQNEAQ (reference sequence). CDR3 region: CASSLTQDTEAFF. Written as DNA, the CDR3 is TGTGCCAGCAGCCTAACGCAAGACACTGAAGCTTTCTTT.

The chain couples TRBV12-5 to TRBJ2-1; D is possibly TRBD2 (6 bases). In germline, CDR1 is LGHNT, CDR2 FRNRAP. The germline V and J ends were trimmed by 5 bases and 8 bases, with 10 bases remaining between them. The CDR3 sequence is 12 residues long. CDR3 sequence reads: CASGRTNHEQFF. Written as DNA, the CDR3 is TGTGCTAGTGGTCGGACTAACCATGAGCAGTTCTTC.